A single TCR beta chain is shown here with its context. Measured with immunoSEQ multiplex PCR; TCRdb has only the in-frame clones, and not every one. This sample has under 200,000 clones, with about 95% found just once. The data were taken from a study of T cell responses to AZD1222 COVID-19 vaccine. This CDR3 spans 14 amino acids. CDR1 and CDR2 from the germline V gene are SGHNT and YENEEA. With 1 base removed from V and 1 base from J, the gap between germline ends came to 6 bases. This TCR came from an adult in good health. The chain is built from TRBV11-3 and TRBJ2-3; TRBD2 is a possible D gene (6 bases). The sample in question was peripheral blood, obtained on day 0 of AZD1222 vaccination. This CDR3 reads CASSLGGGTDTQYF. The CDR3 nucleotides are TGTGCCAGCAGCTTAGGCGGGGGCACAGATACGCAGTATTTT.